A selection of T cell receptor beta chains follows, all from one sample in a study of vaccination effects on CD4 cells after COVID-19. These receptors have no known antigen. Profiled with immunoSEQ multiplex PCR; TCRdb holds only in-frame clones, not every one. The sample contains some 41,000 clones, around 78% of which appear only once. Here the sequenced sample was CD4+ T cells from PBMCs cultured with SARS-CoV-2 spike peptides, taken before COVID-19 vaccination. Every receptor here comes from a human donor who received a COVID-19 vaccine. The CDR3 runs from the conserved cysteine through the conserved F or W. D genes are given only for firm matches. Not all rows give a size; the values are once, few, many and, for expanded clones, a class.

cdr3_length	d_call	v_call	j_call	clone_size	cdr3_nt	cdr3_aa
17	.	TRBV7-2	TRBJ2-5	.	TGTGCCAGCAGCTTAGGGCCGGGGGGCCCAGTTTGGGAGACCCAGTACTTC	CASSLGPGGPVWETQYF
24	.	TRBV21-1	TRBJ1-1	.	TGTGCCAGCAGCAAAGTCGGAGAAGGGGGCGGGACAGAATCCGAGGGTTGTATGAACACTGAAGCTTTCTTT	CASSKVGEGGGTESEGCMNTEAFF
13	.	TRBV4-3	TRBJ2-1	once	TGCGCCAGCAGCCAAGAGGGGCGGGGTGAGCAGTTCTTC	CASSQEGRGEQFF
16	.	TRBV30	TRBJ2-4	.	TGTGCCTGGACTCCGGGACAAGGACTAGCCAAAAACATTCAGTACTTC	CAWTPGQGLAKNIQYF
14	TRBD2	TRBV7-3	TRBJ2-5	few	TGTGCCAGCAGTCTAGCGGGGGCTAAAGAGACCCAGTACTTC	CASSLAGAKETQYF
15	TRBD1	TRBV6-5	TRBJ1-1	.	TGTGCCAGCAGTTACTCGACAGGGGGTGGCACTGAAGCTTTCTTT	CASSYSTGGGTEAFF
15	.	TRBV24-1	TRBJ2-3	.	TGTGCCACCAGTGATCAGGGAGCAGGCACAGATACGCAGTATTTT	CATSDQGAGTDTQYF
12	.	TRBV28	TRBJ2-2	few	TGTGCCAGCAGACTTAACACCGGGGAGCTGTTTTTT	CASRLNTGELFF
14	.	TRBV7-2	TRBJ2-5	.	TGTGCCAGCAGCTTAAGGGGGGATGGCGAGACCCAGTACTTC	CASSLRGDGETQYF
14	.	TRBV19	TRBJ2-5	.	TGTGCCAGTAGTACTCGAGGGGGCCAAGAGACCCAGTACTTC	CASSTRGGQETQYF
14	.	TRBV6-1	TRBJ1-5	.	TGTGCCAGCAGTGACAGGCTCGGCAATCAGCCCCAGCATTTT	CASSDRLGNQPQHF
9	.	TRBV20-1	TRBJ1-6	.	TGCAGTGCTAGGTCTCGTCTGGACTTT	CSARSRLDF
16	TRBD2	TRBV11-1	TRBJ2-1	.	TGTGCCAGCAGCTTATTCGGGGCGGGGGGGCAGCTTGAGCAGTTCTTC	CASSLFGAGGQLEQFF
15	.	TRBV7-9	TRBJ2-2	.	TGTGCCAGTACTAAACTGGGGGCCAACACCGGGGAGCTGTTTTTT	CASTKLGANTGELFF
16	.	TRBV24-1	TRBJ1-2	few	TGTGCCACCAGTGATTCAGCCGGGACACCCTCCTATGGCTACACCTTC	CATSDSAGTPSYGYTF
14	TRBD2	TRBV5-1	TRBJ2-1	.	TGCGCCAGCAGCTTGGGACTAGCGGGGAATGAGCAGTTCTTC	CASSLGLAGNEQFF
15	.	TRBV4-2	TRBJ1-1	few	TGTGCCAGCAGCCAAGTACGGCAGGACAACACTGAAGCTTTCTTT	CASSQVRQDNTEAFF
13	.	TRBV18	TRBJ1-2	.	TGTGCCAGCCAAGCGTCATCGGTCTATGGCTACACCTTC	CASQASSVYGYTF
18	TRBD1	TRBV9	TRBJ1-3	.	TGTGCCAGCAGCGCTTCCGGGACAGGGACCATCTCTGGAAACACCATATATTTT	CASSASGTGTISGNTIYF
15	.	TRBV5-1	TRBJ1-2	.	TGCGCCAGCAGCTCCCGTGGCAGCGGGAACTATGGCTACACCTTC	CASSSRGSGNYGYTF
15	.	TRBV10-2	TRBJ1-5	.	TGCGCCAGCAGTCCCTCGGACAGAAGTAGTCAGCCCCAGCATTTT	CASSPSDRSSQPQHF
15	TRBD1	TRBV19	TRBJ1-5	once	TGTGCCAGTAGGCAGACAGGGGACGGATATCAGCCCCAGCATTTT	CASRQTGDGYQPQHF
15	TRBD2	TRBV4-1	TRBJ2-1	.	TGCGCCAGCAGCCGGGAGACTAGCGGGTCTAGGGAGCAGTTCTTC	CASSRETSGSREQFF
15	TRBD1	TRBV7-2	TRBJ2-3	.	TGTGCCAGCAGCTTAATGAGGGGGCGCGCAGATACGCAGTATTTT	CASSLMRGRADTQYF
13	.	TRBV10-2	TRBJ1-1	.	TGCGCCAGCAGTGAGATACGGAACACTGAAGCTTTCTTT	CASSEIRNTEAFF
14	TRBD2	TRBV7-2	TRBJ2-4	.	TGTGCCAGCAGCTCGGGTACTAGCGGGGGGAATAGGTACTTC	CASSSGTSGGNRYF
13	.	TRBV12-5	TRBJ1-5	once	TGTGCTAGTGGTTTCGGGGGCAATCAGCCCCAGCATTTT	CASGFGGNQPQHF
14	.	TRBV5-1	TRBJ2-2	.	TGCGCCAGCAGCTTGGGAGGGAACACCGGGGAGCTGTTTTTT	CASSLGGNTGELFF
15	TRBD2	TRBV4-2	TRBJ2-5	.	TGTGCCAGCAGCCAAGATAACTACGGGAGGGAGACCCAGTACTTC	CASSQDNYGRETQYF
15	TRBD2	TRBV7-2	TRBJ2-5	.	TGTGCCAGCAGCTTAGCGCTGGTAGCGGGGGCCCCCAAGTACTTC	CASSLALVAGAPKYF
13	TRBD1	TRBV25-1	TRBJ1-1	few	TGTGCCAGTACCGGGACAGTGAACACTGAAGCTTTCTTT	CASTGTVNTEAFF
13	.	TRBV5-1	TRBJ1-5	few	TGCGCCAGCAGCTTGGAGGGGGGCCAGCCCCAGCATTTT	CASSLEGGQPQHF
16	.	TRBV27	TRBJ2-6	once	TGTGCCAGCAGTTTCACACCGAGCTCTGGGGCCAACGTCCTGACTTTC	CASSFTPSSGANVLTF
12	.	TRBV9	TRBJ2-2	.	TGTGCCAGCAGCGTATTGGCCGGGGAGCTGTTTTTT	CASSVLAGELFF
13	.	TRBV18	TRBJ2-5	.	TGTGCCAGCTCACCACCAGCAGAAGAGACCCAGTACTTC	CASSPPAEETQYF
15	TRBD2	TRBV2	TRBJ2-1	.	TGTGCCAGCACGCGTAGCGGGGGCTCCTACAATGAGCAGTTCTTC	CASTRSGGSYNEQFF
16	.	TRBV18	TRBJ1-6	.	TGTGCCAGCTCACCAAGGATGGCAGAAGGGAATTCACCCCTCCACTTT	CASSPRMAEGNSPLHF
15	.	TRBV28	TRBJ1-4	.	TGTGCCAGCAGTTTAGGGCGGCTAGGTAATGAAAAACTGTTTTTT	CASSLGRLGNEKLFF
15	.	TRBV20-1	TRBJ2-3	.	TGCAGTGCTAGTGCCGCCTTGAGGGGCACAGATACGCAGTATTTT	CSASAALRGTDTQYF
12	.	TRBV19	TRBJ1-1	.	TGTGCCAGTACCATGAGGGGCACTGAAGCTTTCTTT	CASTMRGTEAFF